One sample yielded the 8 T cell receptor beta chains listed below, sequenced in a study of cytomegalovirus exposure and HLA in healthy donors. The PCR used 60 Vbeta and 13 Jbeta primers. Some clones are missing from TCRdb's copy, which holds only in-frame ones; the method was immunoSEQ multiplex PCR. This table has nearly 110,000 clones, 81% appearing once. The sequenced material came from PBMCs. These receptors came from a man aged 30-40 years in good health and CMV-seronegative.

This sequence joins TRBV27 and TRBJ1-2, with a tentative D call TRBD1 (5 bases). The germline gives CDR1 MNHEY, CDR2 SMNVEV (reference sequence). Trimming stripped 10 bases from V and 7 bases from J, with 22 bases between. The CDR3 has 14 residues. The CDR3 loop reads CATKLPMGRGGYTF. As DNA, the CDR3 is TGTGCCACAAAACTACCCATGGGGAGGGGTGGCTACACCTTC.

The gene calls are TRBV9 and TRBJ1-1; TRBD1 agrees at 7 bases. The CDR3 sequence is 15 residues long. The trim removed 4 bases at V and 0 bases at J, leaving 6 bases unmatched. Germline V gives CDR1 SGDLS, CDR2 YYNGEE. CDR3 in amino acids: CASSLYDRVNTEAFF. CDR3 sequence (DNA): TGTGCCAGCAGCTTATACGACAGGGTGAACACTGAAGCTTTCTTT.

V usage is TRBV10-2 and J usage is TRBJ2-5; TRBD2 matches at 12 bases. Near its end, the DNA agrees better with TRBJ2-7, so the J call may be wrong. Germline-derived CDR1 and CDR2 are WSHSY and SAAADI. This CDR3 region has 15 residues. The CDR3 loop is CASTPLAGGPYEQYF. CDR3 coding DNA: TGCGCCAGCACCCCCCTAGCGGGAGGGCCCTACGAGCAGTACTTC.

The rearrangement joins TRBV4-2 to TRBJ1-4; D gene uncertain. The CDR3 has 19 amino acids. Trimming cost V 0 bases and J 0 bases, with 17 bases left between them. The V gene's germline CDR1 is LGHNA and CDR2 YNFKEQ. The DNA for the CDR3 is TGTGCCAGCAGCCAAGACCGTGGCCGCGGGTCCGCAACTAATGAAAAACTGTTTTTT. It is translated as CASSQDRGRGSATNEKLFF.

This clone was detected a few times. The chain uses TRBV5-6 and TRBJ1-6, with no clear D. There are 13 residues in the CDR3. Trimming took off 4 bases at V and 6 bases at J, with 8 bases between the two ends. The germline V gene has CDR1 SGHDT and CDR2 YYEEEE. The CDR3 DNA follows: TGTGCCAGCAGCAACTCCCTTAATTCACCCCTCCACTTT. It yields the protein CASSNSLNSPLHF.

The chain combines TRBV5-4 with TRBJ1-2; TRBD1 is a possible D gene (6 bases). Germline V lookup: CDR1 SGHNT, CDR2 YYREEE (reference sequence). V lost 4 bases, J lost 14 bases, and 21 bases lay in between. This CDR3 region has 13 residues. Here the CDR3 DNA reads TGTGCCAGCAGCCTAGCAGGGGATTTATTAAGAACCTTC. It is translated as CASSLAGDLLRTF.

V is TRBV30 and J is TRBJ2-3; 9 positions agree with TRBD2. From germline, CDR1 is GTSNPN and CDR2 SVGIG (reference sequence). This CDR3 is 13 amino acids long. The CDR3 coding sequence is TGTGATGGTCCTAGCGGGGCCCCAGATACGCAGTATTTT. Translation gives CDGPSGAPDTQYF.

This sequence joins TRBV7-2 and TRBJ2-5, with D uncertain. The CDR3 covers 13 residues. The germline V gene encodes CDR1 SGHTA and CDR2 FQGNSA. V was clipped by 6 bases and J by 5 bases, with 13 bases between them. The CDR3 here is CASSLTPQETQYF. In DNA, the CDR3 is TGTGCCAGCAGTTTAACACCTCAGGAGACCCAGTACTTC.